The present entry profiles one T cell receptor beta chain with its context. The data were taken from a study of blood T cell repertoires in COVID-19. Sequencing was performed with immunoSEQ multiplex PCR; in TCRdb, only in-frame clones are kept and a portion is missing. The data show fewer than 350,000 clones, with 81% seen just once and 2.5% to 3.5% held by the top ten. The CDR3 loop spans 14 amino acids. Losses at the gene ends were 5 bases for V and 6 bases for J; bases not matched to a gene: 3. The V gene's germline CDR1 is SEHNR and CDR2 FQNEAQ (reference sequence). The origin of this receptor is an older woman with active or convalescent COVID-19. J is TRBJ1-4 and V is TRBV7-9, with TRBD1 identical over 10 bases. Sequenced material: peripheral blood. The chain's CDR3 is CASSRDRGDEKLFF. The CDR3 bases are TGTGCCAGCAGCCGGGACAGGGGAGATGAAAAACTGTTTTTT.